This T cell receptor beta chain was recorded in a study of identical twins. General observations from the study: Out-of-frame alpha sequences common to twins exhibited an excess of low generation probability.

Healthy Caucasians provided all donations. The CDR3 contains 14 residues. The V end was cut by 10 bases, the J end by 5 bases, with 17 bases between. Germline CDR1 LNHDA, CDR2 SQIVND (reference sequence). As regards this clonotype: The antigen is not known.

MiXCR was run by TCRdb on the 5' RACE reads, yielding one entry per CDR3 protein. The sample consists of around 240,000 distinct CDR3 sequences, 5.5% to 7% of them appearing once. The same sample was also studied in work on yellow fever vaccine responses in identical twins.

Sequenced: memory (CD45RO+) T cells sorted from blood. The origin of this receptor is a woman aged 18 to 35 in good health. The gene calls are TRBV19 and TRBJ2-2; D might be TRBD2 (6 bases). The CDR3 reads CAISVGGGTGELFF. The CDR3 DNA reads as TGTGCCATTTCGGTGGGAGGAGGGACCGGGGAGCTGTTTTTT.